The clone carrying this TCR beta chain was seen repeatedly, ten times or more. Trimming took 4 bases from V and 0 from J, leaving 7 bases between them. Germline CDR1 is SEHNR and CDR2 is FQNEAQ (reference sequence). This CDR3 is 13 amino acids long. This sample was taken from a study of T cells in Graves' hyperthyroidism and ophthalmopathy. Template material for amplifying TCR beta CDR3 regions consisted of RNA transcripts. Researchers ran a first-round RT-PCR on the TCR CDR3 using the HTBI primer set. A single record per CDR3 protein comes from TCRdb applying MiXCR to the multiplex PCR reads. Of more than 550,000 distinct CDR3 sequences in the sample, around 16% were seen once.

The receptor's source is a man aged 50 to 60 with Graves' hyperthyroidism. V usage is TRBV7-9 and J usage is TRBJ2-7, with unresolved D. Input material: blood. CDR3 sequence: CASSSVPSYEQYF. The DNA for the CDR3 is TGTGCCAGCAGCTCGGTACCCTCCTACGAGCAGTACTTC.